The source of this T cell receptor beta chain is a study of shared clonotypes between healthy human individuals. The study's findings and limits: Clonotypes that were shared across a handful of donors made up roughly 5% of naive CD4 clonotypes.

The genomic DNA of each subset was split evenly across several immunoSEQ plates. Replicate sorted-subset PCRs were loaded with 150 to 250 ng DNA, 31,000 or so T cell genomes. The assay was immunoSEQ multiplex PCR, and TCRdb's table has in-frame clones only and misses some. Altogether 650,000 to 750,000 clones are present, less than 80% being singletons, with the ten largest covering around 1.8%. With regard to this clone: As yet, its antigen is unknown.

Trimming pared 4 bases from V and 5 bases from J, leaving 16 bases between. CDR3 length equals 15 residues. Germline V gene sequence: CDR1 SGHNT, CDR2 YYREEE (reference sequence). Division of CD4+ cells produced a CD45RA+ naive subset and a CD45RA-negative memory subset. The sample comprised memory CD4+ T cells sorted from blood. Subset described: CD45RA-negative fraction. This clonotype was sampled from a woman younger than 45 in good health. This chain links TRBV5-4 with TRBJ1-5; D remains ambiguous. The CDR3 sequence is CASSHADGIDQPQHF. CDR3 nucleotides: TGTGCCAGCAGCCACGCGGACGGGATTGATCAGCCCCAGCATTTT.